Each of the 16 T cell receptor beta chains below was sequenced from the same sample in a study of monozygotic twins with cystic fibrosis. The method was immunoSEQ multiplex PCR; TCRdb's version includes in-frame clones alone and lacks a portion of them. The table lists under 25,000 clones, over 95% of them singletons. Material: blood. Receptor source: a girl under 18 with cystic fibrosis.

J is TRBJ2-3 and V is TRBV2; TRBD1 matches at 7 bases. Per the germline V gene, CDR1 is SNHLY and CDR2 is FYNNEI. V lost 8 bases, J lost 6 bases, and 14 bases stayed unmatched. The CDR3 spans 15 residues. The CDR3 reads CASFAGTAGRDTQYF. In DNA, the CDR3 is TGTGCCAGCTTCGCTGGGACAGCCGGACGGGATACGCAGTATTTT.

This rearrangement joins TRBV6-1 to TRBJ1-5; weak D call: TRBD1 (5 bases). Trimming took 1 base from V and 6 from J, leaving 13 bases between them. Looked up from germline, CDR1 is MNHNS and CDR2 is SASEGT. The CDR3 has 15 residues. CDR3 sequence reads: CASSEVPSGGQPQHF. DNA for the CDR3: TGTGCCAGCAGTGAAGTTCCCTCCGGGGGTCAGCCCCAGCATTTT.

The chain has TRBV9 and TRBJ2-3; a weak D match, TRBD2 (6 bases). The CDR3 consists of 14 residues. Germline V gene data show CDR1 as SGDLS and CDR2 as YYNGEE. Trimming pared 4 bases from V and 5 bases from J, leaving 14 bases between. Written as DNA, the CDR3 is TGTGCCAGCAGCCTTAGCGGATTGGGAGATACGCAGTATTTT. Translating it yields CASSLSGLGDTQYF.

V gene TRBV5-1 combines with J gene TRBJ2-7, with 14 positions matching TRBD2. In germline, CDR1 is SGHRS, CDR2 YFSETQ. The CDR3 extends over 17 amino acids. The trim removed 4 bases at V and 2 bases at J, leaving 8 bases unmatched. The chain's CDR3 is CASSPGTSGGPTYEQYF. The CDR3 region has the DNA TGCGCCAGCAGCCCTGGGACTAGCGGGGGTCCAACCTACGAGCAGTACTTC.

The table lists this clone with a count of one. CDR3 sequence reads: CASSLGSFLGETQYF. The CDR3 DNA sequence: TGTGCCAGCAGCTTAGGGTCCTTCTTGGGAGAGACCCAGTACTTC. The V gene is TRBV11-3, the J gene TRBJ2-5; D is unresolved. Trimming cost V 1 base and J 4 bases, with 13 bases left between them. This CDR3 region has 15 residues. The V gene's germline CDR1 is SGHNT and CDR2 YENEEA.

CDR3: CASTTRVENTEAFF. CDR3 DNA sequence: TGTGCCAGCACTACACGGGTGGAGAACACTGAAGCTTTCTTT. The chain combines TRBV2 with TRBJ1-1; the D is unclear. The CDR3 has 14 residues. The germline V and J ends were trimmed by 7 bases and 1 base, with 13 bases remaining between them. Looked up from germline, CDR1 is SNHLY and CDR2 is FYNNEI.

CDR3: CASSQNNEQFF. The CDR3 bases are TGTGCCAGCAGCCAAAACAATGAGCAGTTCTTC. The rearrangement links TRBV9 to TRBJ2-1; no definite D call. V lost 4 bases to trimming and J lost 5 bases, with 4 bases between them. Germline loops: CDR1 SGDLS, CDR2 YYNGEE. The CDR3 is made up of 11 amino acids.

DNA for the CDR3: TGTGCCAGCAGCATCGCAGCGGGGGCCTTGAACACTGAAGCTTTCTTT. Amino acids: CASSIAAGALNTEAFF. This rearrangement joins TRBV13 to TRBJ1-1, with TRBD1 as a possible D gene (6 bases). The CDR3 extends over 16 amino acids. Germline V gene lookup returns CDR1 PRHDT and CDR2 FYEKMQ (reference sequence). Trimming cost V 5 bases and J 0 bases, with 16 bases left between them.

The chain combines TRBV30 with TRBJ2-1; maybe TRBD2 (6 bases). The CDR3 consists of 14 residues. V lost 5 bases to trimming and J lost 6 bases, with 17 bases between them. Germline CDR1 GTSNPN, CDR2 SVGIG (reference sequence). CDR3 loop: CAWVGLFTRNEQFF. The CDR3 region has the DNA TGTGCCTGGGTAGGACTATTCACACGCAATGAGCAGTTCTTC.

This rearrangement joins TRBV25-1 to TRBJ1-5; D is unresolved. Trimming stripped 1 base from V and 7 bases from J, with 8 bases between. The germline V gene has CDR1 MGHDK and CDR2 SYGVNS. The CDR3 extends over 13 amino acids. CDR3 DNA sequence: TGTGCCAGCAGTGAATTTGGAGGGCAGCCCCAGCATTTT. Its protein is CASSEFGGQPQHF.

The chain carries TRBV7-9 and TRBJ2-3; D unclear. Trimming shortened V by 7 bases and J by 6 bases, and 11 bases separated the two germline ends. This CDR3 is 12 amino acids long. Germline lookup yields CDR1 SEHNR and CDR2 FQNEAQ (reference sequence). The CDR3: CASTLDGDTQYF. The CDR3 DNA reads TGTGCCAGCACCCTGGACGGGGATACGCAGTATTTT.

This clone was seen a handful of times. The chain couples TRBV5-1 to TRBJ1-5, with unresolved D. V shed 1 base and J shed 2 bases, with 4 bases lying between them. This CDR3 region has 13 residues. Germline assignment: CDR1 SGHRS and CDR2 YFSETQ. DNA of the CDR3: TGCGCCAGCAGCTTGACAGGCAATCAGCCCCAGCATTTT. This encodes CASSLTGNQPQHF.

This chain's CDR3 is CASNGRGAGSPLHF. CDR3 DNA sequence: TGTGCCAGCAACGGAAGGGGCGCAGGTTCACCCCTCCACTTT. The chain joins TRBV6-5 to TRBJ1-6, with D perhaps matching TRBD1 (5 bases). CDR1 is MNHEY and CDR2 is SVGAGI in the germline V gene. CDR3 length: 14 residues. Trimming shortened V by 7 bases and J by 9 bases, and 16 bases separated the two germline ends.

In nucleotides, the CDR3 is TGTGCCAGCCGGGACAGGGGCTACACCTTC. It translates to CASRDRGYTF. V and J are TRBV19 and TRBJ1-2, with 8 bases identical to TRBD1. CDR3 length equals 10 residues. Trimming cost V 9 bases and J 8 bases; bases outside gene matches: 2. Per germline, CDR1 LNHDA and CDR2 SQIVND (reference sequence).

J is TRBJ2-7 and V is TRBV7-9; 8 bases map to TRBD2. V dropped 5 bases and J dropped 3; count of bases not matched to a gene: 3. The CDR3 sequence is 13 residues long. Germline V gene data show CDR1 as SEHNR and CDR2 as FQNEAQ (reference sequence). The CDR3 is CASSPRGGYEQYV. The CDR3, as DNA: TGTGCCAGCAGCCCTCGGGGGGGCTACGAGCAGTACGTC.

The genes are TRBV9 and TRBJ2-1; TRBD2 aligns across 8 bases. The CDR3 runs to 14 residues. With 0 bases clipped from V and 9 bases from J, the junction kept 5 bases outside the gene matches. CDR1 and CDR2 (germline): SGDLS, YYNGEE. The CDR3 sequence is CASSVEGREAEQFF. The CDR3 DNA follows: TGTGCCAGCAGCGTAGAAGGGCGGGAGGCTGAGCAGTTCTTC.